This T cell receptor (beta chain) was documented in a study of a mutant IDH1 vaccine in newly diagnosed glioma. Background on the study: Eight vaccine doses were administered to patients at weeks 1, 3, 5, 7, 11, 15, 19 and 23. The first vaccination came 4-6 weeks after radiotherapy alone, or with temozolomide cycles. Study results and limitations: Pseudoprogression apparently tracked independently of changes in top peripheral T cell clonotypes.

To note about this clone: Its specificity is unknown.

Produced via immunoSEQ multiplex PCR; TCRdb's table is partial and in-frame only. The table lists about 35,000 clones, about four fifths of them singletons. The CDR3 has 14 amino acids. V lost 1 base and J 7 bases, leaving 11 bases between the germline ends. The germline V gene encodes CDR1 MNHEY and CDR2 SMNVEV (reference sequence). Described time point: week 11, during vaccination. The content of each vaccine dose was 300 ug of mutant IDH1 20-mer peptide, and topical imiquimod accompanied it. This specimen consisted of peripheral blood mononuclear cells (PBMCs), obtained from a glioma patient whose treatment included an IDH1 peptide vaccine. The clonotype originates from a woman aged 30 to 39 with glioma. Some clones in this sample may be carry-over from other donors' samples. This chain joins TRBV27 and TRBJ1-5, with D perhaps matching TRBD1 (6 bases). The CDR3 here is CASSLYTGRQPQHF. The DNA for the CDR3 is TGTGCCAGCAGTTTATATACAGGGAGGCAGCCCCAGCATTTT.